This TCR beta chain was recovered during a study of cytomegalovirus exposure and HLA in healthy donors. Primers: 60 Vbeta forward and 13 Jbeta reverse. Clones were read by immunoSEQ multiplex PCR, and TCRdb kept only the in-frame ones, dropping some. The table lists approximately 95,000 clones, about 81% of them singletons, with 4.1% in the top ten. Comment on this clone: Antigen: not known.

Whole-study results and caveats: Sequencing likely produced, as an artifact, a cluster of highly shared sequence variants.

Input material: PBMCs. The receptor comes from a woman aged 40-49 years in good health and CMV-seropositive.

CDR3 region: CASHSGTSTDTQYF. DNA for the CDR3: TGTGCCAGCCACTCTGGGACTAGCACAGATACGCAGTATTTT. The chain joins TRBV7-9 to TRBJ2-3; perhaps TRBD2 as D (6 bases). CDR1 and CDR2 (germline): SEHNR, FQNEAQ (reference sequence). Trimming removed 8 bases at V and 0 bases at J, with 12 bases between. The CDR3 totals 14 residues.